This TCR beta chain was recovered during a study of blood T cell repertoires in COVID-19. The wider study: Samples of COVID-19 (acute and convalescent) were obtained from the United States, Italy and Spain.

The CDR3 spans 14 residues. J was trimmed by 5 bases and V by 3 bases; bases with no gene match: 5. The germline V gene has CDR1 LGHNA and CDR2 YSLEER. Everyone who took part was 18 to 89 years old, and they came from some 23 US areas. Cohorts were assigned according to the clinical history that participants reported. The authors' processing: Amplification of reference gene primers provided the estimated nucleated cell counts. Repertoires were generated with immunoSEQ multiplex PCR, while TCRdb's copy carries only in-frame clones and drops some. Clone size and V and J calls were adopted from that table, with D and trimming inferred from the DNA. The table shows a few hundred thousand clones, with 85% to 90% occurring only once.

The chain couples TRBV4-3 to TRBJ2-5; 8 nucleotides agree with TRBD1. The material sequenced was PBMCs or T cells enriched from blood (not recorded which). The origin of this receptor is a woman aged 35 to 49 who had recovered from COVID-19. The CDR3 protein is CASSQDRVRETQYF. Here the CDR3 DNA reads TGCGCCAGCAGCCAGGACAGGGTAAGGGAGACCCAGTACTTC.